This T cell receptor (beta chain) was identified during a study of cytomegalovirus exposure and HLA in healthy donors. The primer mix had 60 Vbeta and 13 Jbeta primers. Source study methods: In a later analysis, about 11 million of approximately 81 million unique beta chains occurred in at least two donors. TCRdb keeps only in-frame clones here, not all; method: immunoSEQ multiplex PCR. V, J and clone size are those of that table, while D and trimming were read from the DNA. The sample has 50,000 to 70,000 clones, roughly 60% seen once. V was shortened by 3 bases and J by 5 bases, with 16 bases between the two germline ends. Germline lookup yields CDR1 SQVTM and CDR2 ANQGSEA. The CDR3 sequence is 14 residues long.

Specimen: PBMCs. This receptor was taken from a man aged 25-40 years in good health and CMV-seronegative. The chain links TRBV29-1 to TRBJ2-5; possibly TRBD1 for D (5 bases). The CDR3 bases are TGCAGCGTTGACGGAACAGGCGTCAGGGAGACCCAGTACTTC. As protein: CSVDGTGVRETQYF.